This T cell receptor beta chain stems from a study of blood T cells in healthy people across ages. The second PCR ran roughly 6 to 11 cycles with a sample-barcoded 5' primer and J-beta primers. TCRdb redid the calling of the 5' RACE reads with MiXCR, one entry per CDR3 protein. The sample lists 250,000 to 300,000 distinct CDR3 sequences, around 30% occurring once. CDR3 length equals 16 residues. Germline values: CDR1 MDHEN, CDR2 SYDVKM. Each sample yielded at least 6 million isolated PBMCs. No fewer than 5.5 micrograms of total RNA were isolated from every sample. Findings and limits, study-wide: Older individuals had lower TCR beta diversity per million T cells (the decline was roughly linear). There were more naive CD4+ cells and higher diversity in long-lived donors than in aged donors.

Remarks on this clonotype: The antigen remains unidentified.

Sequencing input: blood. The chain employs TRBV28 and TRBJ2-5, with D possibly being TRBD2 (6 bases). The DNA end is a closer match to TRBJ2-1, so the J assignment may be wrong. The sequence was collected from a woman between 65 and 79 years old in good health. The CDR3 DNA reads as TGTGCCAGCATTGGGGGACTCAGAGGTGGGGTCAATGAGCAGTTCTTC. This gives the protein CASIGGLRGGVNEQFF.